This T cell receptor beta chain is from a study of blood T cell repertoires in COVID-19 (TCRdb year 2020). Context from the whole study: Samples from collaborators originated in the United States, Italy and Spain and spanned both the acute and convalescent phases of COVID-19. The prospective study material was composed of cDNA or gDNA derived from T cells, B-cell-depleted T cells, or PBMCs. The dataset comprised deeply sampled blood TCRbeta repertoires from subjects exposed to, actively infected with, or recovered from COVID-19. A freely available public database, intended as a resource for researchers studying the immune response to SARS-CoV-2, is where the repertoires were released. Samples came from the ongoing ImmuneRACE study (first 160 participants) plus 1,254 subjects from 6 global collaborators. The sample metadata nearly always contained a de-identified subject ID, COVID-19 status, age in years and sex. Where HLA class I and class II types were available, the types were taken from metadata supplied by the sample provider, not from assay-based typing.

The paper's findings and limits, for the study overall: The quantity of clinical and demographic metadata differed by source and by participant and was supplied without curation.

CDR3 length: 16 amino acids, cysteine to phenylalanine. Here the CDR3 DNA is all that survives: 48 bases in frame from base 1. CDR1 MGHRA and CDR2 YSYEKL were looked up in the germline V gene. V drops 2 bases and J drops 8 bases, leaving 21 bases in between. Each collaborating institution followed its own protocols to collect whole blood in K2EDTA tubes. Collaborator samples were shipped for TCRbeta analysis as frozen whole blood, isolated PBMCs, or DNA extracted from either sample type. About this clone: The target of this receptor is not known. There are no base qualities to consult, and no much larger clone falls within one base.

TCRbeta CDR3 regions were amplified from genomic DNA by means of the immunoSEQ Assay, a bias-controlled multiplex PCR. On the study's bioinformatics: Nucleated cell counts per sample were estimated from amplification of reference gene primers within the assay. Sequence reads were collapsed and filtered to measure the absolute abundance of every unique TCRbeta CDR3 rearrangement. For each sample, productive Simpson clonality was calculated by taking the square root of Simpson's diversity index across productive rearrangements. What TCRdb holds here is the immuneACCESS table cut down to in-frame rearrangements. Part of the clones is not present; checked against another copy, under half of the missing clones reflect an unresolved V gene, and the others are unexplained. The V and J calls and clone size are taken from that table; D and trimming were inferred from the DNA. This sample comprises around 200,000 clones, around 80% of them detected only once. The ten largest clones represent around 6.8% of the sample.

The receptor was isolated from a human donor in a cohort sampled during active COVID-19. Rearrangement joined TRBV4-1 to TRBJ1-2; the D segment cannot be called with confidence. The specimen was peripheral blood. The CDR3 corresponds to CASSQLRERLPKGYTF. The DNA sequence is TGCGCCAGCAGCCAACTGAGGGAACGGCTTCCCAAGGGCTACACCTTC.